The 13 T cell receptor beta chains reported below all come from one sample, sequenced in a study of blood T cell repertoires in COVID-19. Data came from immunoSEQ multiplex PCR; TCRdb stores just in-frame clones and leaves some out. The sample carries 30,000 to 50,000 clones, around 95% recorded once. The sequencing sample was made of peripheral blood. The receptors here all came from a human donor with active COVID-19. The donor label of this sample is uncertain.

The chain couples TRBV5-1 to TRBJ2-5, with 13 bases that match TRBD2. Germline V gene data show CDR1 as SGHRS and CDR2 as YFSETQ. Losses at the gene ends were 2 bases for V and 6 bases for J; bases not matched to a gene: 4. The CDR3 spans 15 residues. CDR3 region: CASSFGTSGEKTQYF. The CDR3 DNA reads TGCGCCAGCAGCTTCGGGACTAGCGGGGAAAAGACCCAGTACTTC. The full variable domain, completed using reference TRBV5-1 and TRBJ2-5, is KAGVTQTPRYLIKTRGQQVTLSCSPISGHRSVSWYQQTPGQGLQFLFEYFSETQRNKGNFPGRFSGRQFSNSRSEMNVSTLELGDSALYLCASSFGTSGEKTQYFGPGTRLLVL.

V is TRBV6-5 and J is TRBJ1-2; tentatively, D is TRBD1 (5 bases). Germline CDR1 reads MNHEY; CDR2 reads SVGAGI. V lost 7 bases, J lost 4 bases, and 10 bases lay in between. The CDR3 totals 12 residues. The CDR3 sequence is CASIGQGYGYTF. DNA for the CDR3: TGTGCCAGCATCGGTCAGGGCTATGGCTACACCTTC.

The rearrangement uses TRBV29-1 and TRBJ2-7; D unresolved. CDR3 length equals 11 residues. V was pared by 5 bases and J by 6 bases, with 11 bases between. CDR1 and CDR2 (germline): SQVTM, ANQGSEA. This CDR3 reads CSVPRNGEQYF. DNA of the CDR3: TGCAGCGTTCCGCGAAACGGCGAGCAGTACTTC.

The chain uses TRBV28 and TRBJ1-6, with D possibly being TRBD1 (6 bases). The ends were cut back, 3 bases at V and 0 bases at J, with 12 bases in the middle. This CDR3 has 17 amino acids. Germline-derived CDR1 and CDR2 are MDHEN and SYDVKM. CDR3 residues: CASSFGGALSYNSPLHF. The CDR3 DNA reads as TGTGCCAGCAGTTTTGGGGGGGCCCTCTCCTATAATTCACCCCTCCACTTT. Based on the CDR3 plus reference TRBV28 and TRBJ1-6, the full variable domain is DVKVTQSSRYLVKRTGEKVFLECVQDMDHENMFWYRQDPGLGLRLIYFSYDVKMKEKGDIPEGYSVSREKKERFSLILESASTNQTSMYLCASSFGGALSYNSPLHFGNGTRLTVT.

The chain couples TRBV25-1 to TRBJ1-6, with 10 nucleotides matching TRBD1. Per germline, CDR1 MGHDK and CDR2 SYGVNS. This CDR3 is 16 amino acids long. V was clipped by 3 bases and J by 3 bases; unmatched bases: 2. CDR3: CASSDGQGVYNSPLHF. DNA for the CDR3: TGTGCCAGCAGTGACGGACAGGGGGTCTATAATTCACCCCTCCACTTT. Supplemented by reference TRBV25-1 and TRBJ1-6, the full variable domain reads EADIYQTPRYLVIGTGKKITLECSQTMGHDKMYWYQQDPGMELHLIHYSYGVNSTEKGDLSSESTVSRIRTEHFPLTLESARPSHTSQYLCASSDGQGVYNSPLHFGNGTRLTVT.

The chain couples TRBV27 to TRBJ1-1; D might be TRBD1 (5 bases). CDR3 size: 14 residues. V lost 3 bases, J lost 3 bases, and 11 bases lay in between. Germline loops: CDR1 MNHEY, CDR2 SMNVEV (reference sequence). The CDR3 region is CASSFRWGDTEAFF. In DNA form, the CDR3 reads TGTGCCAGCAGTTTTCGTTGGGGGGACACTGAAGCTTTCTTT.

The count of this clone is one. The V gene is TRBV7-8, the J gene TRBJ2-7; D gene uncertain. This CDR3 comprises 15 residues. Per the germline V gene, CDR1 is SGHVS and CDR2 is FQNEAQ. Trimming pared 1 base from V and 3 bases from J, leaving 13 bases between. The chain's CDR3 is CASSLETAPIYEQYF. The CDR3 DNA sequence: TGTGCCAGCAGCTTAGAAACAGCACCCATCTACGAGCAGTACTTC.

V usage is TRBV2 and J usage is TRBJ2-7; D possibly corresponds to TRBD1 (8 bases). In germline, CDR1 is SNHLY, CDR2 FYNNEI. V lost 7 bases, J lost 5 bases, and 15 bases lay in between. This CDR3 is built from 13 residues. CDR3 DNA: TGTGCCAGCACCAACAGGGGGACTAACGAGCAGTACTTC. This translates into CASTNRGTNEQYF.

This clone was counted once. V usage is TRBV10-1 and J usage is TRBJ2-3; TRBD1 matches 8 bases. Germline CDR1 and CDR2: WNHNN and SYGVQD (reference sequence). The CDR3 is 16 amino acids. The trim removed 5 bases at V and 3 bases at J, leaving 10 bases unmatched. The CDR3 loop reads CASSLTGVFATDTQYF. The CDR3 nucleotides are TGCGCCAGCAGTTTGACAGGGGTCTTTGCTACAGATACGCAGTATTTT.

V usage is TRBV11-3 and J usage is TRBJ1-1; a possible D gene is TRBD1 (5 bases). Germline V lookup: CDR1 SGHNT, CDR2 YENEEA. Trimming took 5 bases from V and 4 from J, leaving 17 bases between them. The CDR3 loop spans 15 amino acids. The CDR3 DNA reads as TGTGCCAGCAGCCCGAGCCGGGGCGGGGGCACTGAAGCTTTCTTT. It codes for CASSPSRGGGTEAFF.

This clone appeared once. V and J are TRBV19 and TRBJ1-2; TRBD1 matches 8 bases. V trimming: 0 bases; J trimming: 4 bases; junction bases outside the gene matches: 7. The CDR3 totals 16 residues. Germline CDR1 and CDR2: LNHDA and SQIVND (reference sequence). CDR3 sequence reads: CASSIDFPGQAYGYTF. The CDR3 region has the DNA TGTGCCAGTAGTATAGATTTTCCGGGACAGGCCTATGGCTACACCTTC.

V is TRBV4-3 and J is TRBJ2-7; 10 positions agree with TRBD2. Germline V gene data show CDR1 as LGHNA and CDR2 as YSLEER. J gave up 3 bases and V 4 bases, and 6 bases lay outside the gene matches. CDR3 length: 15 amino acids. The CDR3 here is CASSRLLAGNYEQYF. The CDR3 DNA reads TGCGCCAGCAGCCGCCTACTAGCGGGAAACTACGAGCAGTACTTC.

The chain uses TRBV9 and TRBJ2-3; no reliable D call. The germline CDR1 and CDR2 sequences are SGDLS and YYNGEE. V lost 3 bases and J lost 0, with 14 bases in between. The CDR3 loop spans 16 amino acids. As DNA, the CDR3 is TGTGCCAGCAGCGCAACCCGAGGAGCTAGCACAGATACGCAGTATTTT. It translates to CASSATRGASTDTQYF.